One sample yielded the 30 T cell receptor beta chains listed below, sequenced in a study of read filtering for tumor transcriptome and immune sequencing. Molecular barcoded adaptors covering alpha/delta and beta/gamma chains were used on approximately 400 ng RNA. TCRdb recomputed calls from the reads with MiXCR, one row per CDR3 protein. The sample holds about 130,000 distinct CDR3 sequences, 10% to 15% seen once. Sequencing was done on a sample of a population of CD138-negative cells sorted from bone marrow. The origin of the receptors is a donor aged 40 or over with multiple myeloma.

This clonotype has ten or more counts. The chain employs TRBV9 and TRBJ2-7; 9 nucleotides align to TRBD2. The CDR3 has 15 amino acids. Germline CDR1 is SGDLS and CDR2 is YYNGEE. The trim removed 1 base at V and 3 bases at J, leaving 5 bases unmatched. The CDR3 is CASSVRASGNYEQYF. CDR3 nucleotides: TGTGCCAGCAGCGTAAGGGCTAGCGGGAACTACGAGCAGTACTTC.

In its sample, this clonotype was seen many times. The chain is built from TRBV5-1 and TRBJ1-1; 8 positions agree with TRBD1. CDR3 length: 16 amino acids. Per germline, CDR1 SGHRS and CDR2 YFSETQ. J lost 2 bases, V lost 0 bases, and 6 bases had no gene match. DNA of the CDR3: TGCGCCAGCAGCTTGGTCTCAGGGGGCGGTAACACTGAAGCTTTCTTT. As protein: CASSLVSGGGNTEAFF.

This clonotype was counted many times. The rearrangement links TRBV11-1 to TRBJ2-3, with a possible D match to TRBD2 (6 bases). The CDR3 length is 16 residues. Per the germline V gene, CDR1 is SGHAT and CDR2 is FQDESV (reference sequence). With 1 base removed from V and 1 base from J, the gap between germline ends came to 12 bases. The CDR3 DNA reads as TGTGCCAGCAGCTTAGGACTAGTACATGGCACAGATACGCAGTATTTT. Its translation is CASSLGLVHGTDTQYF.

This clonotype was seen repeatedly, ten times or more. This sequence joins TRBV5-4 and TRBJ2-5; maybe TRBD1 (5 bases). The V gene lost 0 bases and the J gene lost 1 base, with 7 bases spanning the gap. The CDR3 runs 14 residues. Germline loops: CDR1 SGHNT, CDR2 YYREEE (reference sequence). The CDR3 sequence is CASSLDRTQETQYF. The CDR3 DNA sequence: TGTGCCAGCAGCTTGGACAGGACCCAAGAGACCCAGTACTTC.

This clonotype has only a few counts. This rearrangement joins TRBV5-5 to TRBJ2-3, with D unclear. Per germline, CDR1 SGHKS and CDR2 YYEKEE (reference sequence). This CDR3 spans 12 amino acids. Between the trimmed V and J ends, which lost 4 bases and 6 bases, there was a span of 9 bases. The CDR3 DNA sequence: TGTGCCAGCAGCCCTGGTGTGGATACGCAGTATTTT. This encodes CASSPGVDTQYF.

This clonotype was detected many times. The CDR3, as DNA: TGTGCCAGCAGTCTCAGGGCCCCCTACAATGAGCAGTTCTTC. Amino acids: CASSLRAPYNEQFF. The V gene is TRBV2, the J gene TRBJ2-1; possibly TRBD1 for D (5 bases). The CDR3 is 14 amino acids. Germline CDR1 is SNHLY and CDR2 is FYNNEI. V lost 5 bases and J lost 2, with 10 bases in between.

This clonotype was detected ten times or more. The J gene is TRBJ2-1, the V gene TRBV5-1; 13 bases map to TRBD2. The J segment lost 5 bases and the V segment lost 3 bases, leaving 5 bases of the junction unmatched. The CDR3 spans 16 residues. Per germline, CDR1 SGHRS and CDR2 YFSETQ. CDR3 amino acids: CASSSLAGGPHNEQFF. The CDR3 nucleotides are TGCGCCAGCAGCTCACTAGCGGGGGGGCCCCACAATGAGCAGTTCTTC. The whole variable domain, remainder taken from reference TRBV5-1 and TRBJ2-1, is KAGVTQTPRYLIKTRGQQVTLSCSPISGHRSVSWYQQTPGQGLQFLFEYFSETQRNKGNFPGRFSGRQFSNSRSEMNVSTLELGDSALYLCASSSLAGGPHNEQFFGPGTRLTVL.

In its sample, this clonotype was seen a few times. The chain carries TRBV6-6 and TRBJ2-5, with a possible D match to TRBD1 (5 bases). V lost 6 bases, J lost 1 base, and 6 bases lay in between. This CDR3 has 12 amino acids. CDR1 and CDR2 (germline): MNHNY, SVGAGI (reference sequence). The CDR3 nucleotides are TGTGCCAGCAGAGACAGCCAAGAGACCCAGTACTTC. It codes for CASRDSQETQYF.

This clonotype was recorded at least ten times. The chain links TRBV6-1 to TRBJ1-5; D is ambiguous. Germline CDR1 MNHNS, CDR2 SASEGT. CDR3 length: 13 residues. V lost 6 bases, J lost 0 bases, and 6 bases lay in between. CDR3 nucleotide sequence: TGTGCCAGCAGGACCTATAGCAATCAGCCCCAGCATTTT. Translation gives CASRTYSNQPQHF.

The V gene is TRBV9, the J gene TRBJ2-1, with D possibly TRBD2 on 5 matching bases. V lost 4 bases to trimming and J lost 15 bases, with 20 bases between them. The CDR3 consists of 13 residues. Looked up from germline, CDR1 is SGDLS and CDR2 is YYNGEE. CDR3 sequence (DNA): TGTGCCAGCAGCCCCCGGGGTTGGCAGGAACGGTTCTTC. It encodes CASSPRGWQERFF.

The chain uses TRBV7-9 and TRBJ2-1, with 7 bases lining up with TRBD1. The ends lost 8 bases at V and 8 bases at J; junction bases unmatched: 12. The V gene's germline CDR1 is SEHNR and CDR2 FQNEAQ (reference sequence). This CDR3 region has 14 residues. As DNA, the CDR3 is TGTGCCAGCCCGGGACAGCGGACCCACGATGAGCAGTTCTTC. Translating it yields CASPGQRTHDEQFF.

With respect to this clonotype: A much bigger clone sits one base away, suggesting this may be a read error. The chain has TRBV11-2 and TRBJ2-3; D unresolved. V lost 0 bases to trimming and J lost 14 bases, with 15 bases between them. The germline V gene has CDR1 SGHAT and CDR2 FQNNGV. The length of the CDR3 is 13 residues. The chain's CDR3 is CASSLDGTPRRYF. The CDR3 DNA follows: TGTGCCAGCAGCTTAGACGGCACGCCAAGAAGGTATTTT.

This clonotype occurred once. CDR3 sequence reads: CASSLKFEGADAQYF. CDR3 bases: TGCGCCAGCAGCTTGAAGTTTGAGGGGGCTGATGCGCAGTATTTT. The chain carries TRBV5-1 and TRBJ2-3; 7 bases align to TRBD1. The CDR3 is 15 amino acids. Germline V lookup: CDR1 SGHRS, CDR2 YFSETQ. V was clipped by 1 base and J by 10 bases; unmatched bases: 12.

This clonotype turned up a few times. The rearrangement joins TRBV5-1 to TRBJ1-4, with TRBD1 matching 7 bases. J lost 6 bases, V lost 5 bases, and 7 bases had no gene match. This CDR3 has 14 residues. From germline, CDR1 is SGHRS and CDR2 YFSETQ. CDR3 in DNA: TGCGCCAGCAGACAAGCAGGGGGGGATGAAAAACTGTTTTTT. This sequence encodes CASRQAGGDEKLFF. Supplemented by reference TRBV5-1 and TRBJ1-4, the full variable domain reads KAGVTQTPRYLIKTRGQQVTLSCSPISGHRSVSWYQQTPGQGLQFLFEYFSETQRNKGNFPGRFSGRQFSNSRSEMNVSTLELGDSALYLCASRQAGGDEKLFFGSGTQLSVL.

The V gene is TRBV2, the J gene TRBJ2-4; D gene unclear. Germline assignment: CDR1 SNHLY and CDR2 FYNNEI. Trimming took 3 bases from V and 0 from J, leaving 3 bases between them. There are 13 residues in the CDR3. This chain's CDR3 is CASSDPAKNIQYF. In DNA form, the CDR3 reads TGTGCCAGCAGTGACCCAGCCAAAAACATTCAGTACTTC.

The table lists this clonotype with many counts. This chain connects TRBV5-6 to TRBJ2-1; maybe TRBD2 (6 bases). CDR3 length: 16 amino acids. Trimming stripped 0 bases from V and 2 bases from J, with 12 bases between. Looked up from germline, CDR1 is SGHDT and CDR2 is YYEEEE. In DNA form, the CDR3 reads TGTGCCAGCAGCTTGGGGTCACTAGCCCCCTACAATGAGCAGTTCTTC. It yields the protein CASSLGSLAPYNEQFF.

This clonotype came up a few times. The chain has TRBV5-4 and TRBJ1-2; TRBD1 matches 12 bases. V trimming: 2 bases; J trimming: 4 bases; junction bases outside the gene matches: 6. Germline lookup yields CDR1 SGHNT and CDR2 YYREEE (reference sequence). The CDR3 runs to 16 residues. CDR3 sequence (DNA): TGTGCCAGCAGCTTCCCCGGGACAGGGGGCTCCTATGGCTACACCTTC. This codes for CASSFPGTGGSYGYTF.

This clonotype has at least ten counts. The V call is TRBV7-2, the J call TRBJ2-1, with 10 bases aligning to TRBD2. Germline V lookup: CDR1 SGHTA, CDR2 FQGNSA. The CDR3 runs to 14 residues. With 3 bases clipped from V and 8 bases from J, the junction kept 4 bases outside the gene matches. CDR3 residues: CASSLASGGYEQFF. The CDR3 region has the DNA TGTGCCAGCAGCTTGGCTAGCGGGGGTTATGAGCAGTTCTTC.

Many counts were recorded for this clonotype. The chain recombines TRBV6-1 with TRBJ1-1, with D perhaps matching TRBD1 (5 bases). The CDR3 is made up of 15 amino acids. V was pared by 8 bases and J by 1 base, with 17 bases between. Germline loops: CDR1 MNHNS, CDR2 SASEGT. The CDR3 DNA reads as TGTGCCAGCCTAGAACGCAGGGCGGGGAACACTGAAGCTTTCTTT. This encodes CASLERRAGNTEAFF.

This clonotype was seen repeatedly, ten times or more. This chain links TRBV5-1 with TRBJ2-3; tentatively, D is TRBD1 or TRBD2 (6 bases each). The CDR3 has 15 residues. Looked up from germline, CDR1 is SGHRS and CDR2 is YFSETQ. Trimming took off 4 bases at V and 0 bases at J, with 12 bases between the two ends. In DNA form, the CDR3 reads TGCGCCAGCAGCCGAGTGGGGGGCAGCACAGATACGCAGTATTTT. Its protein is CASSRVGGSTDTQYF.

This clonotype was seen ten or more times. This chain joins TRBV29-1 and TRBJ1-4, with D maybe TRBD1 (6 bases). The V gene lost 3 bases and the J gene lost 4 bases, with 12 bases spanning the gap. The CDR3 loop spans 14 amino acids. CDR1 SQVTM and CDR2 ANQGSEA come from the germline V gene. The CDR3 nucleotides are TGCAGCGTTGACGAAGGGGGATTTAATGAAAAACTGTTTTTT. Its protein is CSVDEGGFNEKLFF.

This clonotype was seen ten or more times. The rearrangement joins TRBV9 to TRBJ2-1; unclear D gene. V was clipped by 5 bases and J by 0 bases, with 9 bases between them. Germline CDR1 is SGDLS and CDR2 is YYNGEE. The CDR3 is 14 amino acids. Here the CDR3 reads CASRSLSSYNEQFF. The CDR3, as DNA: TGTGCCAGCAGATCTTTGAGCTCCTACAATGAGCAGTTCTTC.

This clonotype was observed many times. CDR3 residues: CASRGQANEKLFF. The CDR3 nucleotides read TGTGCCAGCAGAGGGCAGGCTAATGAAAAACTGTTTTTT. V gene TRBV7-9 combines with J gene TRBJ1-4; D is ambiguous. Looked up from germline, CDR1 is SEHNR and CDR2 is FQNEAQ (reference sequence). Trimming removed 6 bases at V and 3 bases at J, with 8 bases between. The CDR3 sequence is 13 residues long.

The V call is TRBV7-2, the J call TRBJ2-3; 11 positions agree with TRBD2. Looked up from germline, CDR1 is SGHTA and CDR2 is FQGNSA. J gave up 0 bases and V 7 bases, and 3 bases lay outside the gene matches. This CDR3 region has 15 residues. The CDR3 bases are TGTGCCAGCACCAGACTAGCGGGAAGCACAGATACGCAGTATTTT. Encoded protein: CASTRLAGSTDTQYF.

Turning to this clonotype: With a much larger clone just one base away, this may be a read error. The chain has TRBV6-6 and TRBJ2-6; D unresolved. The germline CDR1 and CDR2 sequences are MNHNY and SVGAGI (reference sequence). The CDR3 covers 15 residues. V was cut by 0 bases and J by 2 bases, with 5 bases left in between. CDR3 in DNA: TGTGCCAGCAGTTACTCGCTAACTGGGGCCAACGTCCTGACTTTC. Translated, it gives CASSYSLTGANVLTF.

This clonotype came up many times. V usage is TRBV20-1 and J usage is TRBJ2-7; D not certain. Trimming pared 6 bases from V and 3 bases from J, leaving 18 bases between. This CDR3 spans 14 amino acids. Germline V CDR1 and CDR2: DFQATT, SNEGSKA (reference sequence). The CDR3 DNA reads TGCAGTGCCCTACCCCGCGAAATACACTACGAGCAGTACTTC. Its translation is CSALPREIHYEQYF.

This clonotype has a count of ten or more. The CDR3 is CSASGGGRLSDTQYF. CDR3 bases: TGCAGTGCTAGTGGTGGCGGGAGGTTGTCAGATACGCAGTATTTT. The gene calls are TRBV20-1 and TRBJ2-3; 8 nucleotides align to TRBD2. The CDR3 is made up of 15 amino acids. V trimming: 3 bases; J trimming: 4 bases; junction bases outside the gene matches: 9. The germline gives CDR1 DFQATT, CDR2 SNEGSKA (reference sequence).

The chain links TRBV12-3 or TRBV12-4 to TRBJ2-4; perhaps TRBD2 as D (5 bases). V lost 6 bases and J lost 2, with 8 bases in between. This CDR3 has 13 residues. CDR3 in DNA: TGTGCCAGCAGAGAGGGAACCAAAAACATTCAGTACTTC. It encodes CASREGTKNIQYF.

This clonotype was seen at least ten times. In DNA form, the CDR3 reads TGCAGCGAAACAAGGGCGGGCACTGAAGCTTTCTTT. The encoded protein is CSETRAGTEAFF. V is TRBV29-1 and J is TRBJ1-1; no clear D. Trimming left V 7 bases short and J 4 bases short, with 13 bases between. The CDR3 length is 12 residues. The germline gives CDR1 SQVTM, CDR2 ANQGSEA.

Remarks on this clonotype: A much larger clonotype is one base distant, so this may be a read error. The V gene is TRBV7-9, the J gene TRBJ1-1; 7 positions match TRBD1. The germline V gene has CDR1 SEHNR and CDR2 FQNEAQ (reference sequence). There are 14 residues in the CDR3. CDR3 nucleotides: TGTGCCTGCAGCATACGGGACAGCAACACTGAAGCTTTCTTT. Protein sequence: CACSIRDSNTEAFF. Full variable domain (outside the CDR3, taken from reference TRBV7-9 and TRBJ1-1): DTGVSQNPRHKITKRGQNVTFRCDPISEHNRLYWYRQTLGQGPEFLTYFQNEAQLEKSRLLSDRFSAERPKGSFSTLEIQRTEQGDSAMYLCACSIRDSNTEAFFGQGTRLTVV.